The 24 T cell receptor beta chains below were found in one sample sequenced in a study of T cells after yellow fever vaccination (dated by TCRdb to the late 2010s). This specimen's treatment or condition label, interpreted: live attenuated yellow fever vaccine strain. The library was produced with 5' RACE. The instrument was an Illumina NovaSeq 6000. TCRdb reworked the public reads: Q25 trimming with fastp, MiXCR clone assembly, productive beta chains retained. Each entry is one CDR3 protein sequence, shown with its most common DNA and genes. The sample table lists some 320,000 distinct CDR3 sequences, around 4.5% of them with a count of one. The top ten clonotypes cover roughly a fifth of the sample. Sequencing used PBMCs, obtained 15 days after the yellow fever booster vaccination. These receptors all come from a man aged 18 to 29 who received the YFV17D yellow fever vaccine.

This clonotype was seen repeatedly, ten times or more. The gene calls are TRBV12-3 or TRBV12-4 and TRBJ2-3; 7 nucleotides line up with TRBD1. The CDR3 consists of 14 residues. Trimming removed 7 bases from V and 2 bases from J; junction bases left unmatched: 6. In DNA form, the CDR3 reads TGTGCCAGCACCCCGGACAGGATCACAGATACGCAGTATTTT. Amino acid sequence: CASTPDRITDTQYF.

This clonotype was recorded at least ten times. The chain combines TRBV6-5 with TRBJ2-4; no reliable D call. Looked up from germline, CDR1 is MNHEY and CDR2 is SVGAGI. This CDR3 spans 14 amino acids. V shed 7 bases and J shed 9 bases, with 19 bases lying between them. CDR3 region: CASTDSTMRSIQYF. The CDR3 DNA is TGTGCCAGCACAGACTCCACAATGAGGAGCATTCAGTACTTC.

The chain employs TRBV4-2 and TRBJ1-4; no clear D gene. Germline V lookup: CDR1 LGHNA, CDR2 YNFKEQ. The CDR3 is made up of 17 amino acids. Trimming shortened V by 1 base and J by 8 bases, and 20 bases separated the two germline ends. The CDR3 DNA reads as TGTGCCAGCAGCCAAGTAATCGGTCAGCACATAGGGGAAAAACTGTTTTTT. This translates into CASSQVIGQHIGEKLFF.

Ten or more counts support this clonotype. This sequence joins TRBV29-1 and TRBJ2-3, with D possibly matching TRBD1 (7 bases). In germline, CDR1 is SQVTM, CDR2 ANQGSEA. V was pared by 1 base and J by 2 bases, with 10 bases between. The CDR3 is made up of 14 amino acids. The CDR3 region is CSVEGRGATDTQYF. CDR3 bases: TGCAGCGTTGAAGGCAGGGGGGCCACAGATACGCAGTATTTT.

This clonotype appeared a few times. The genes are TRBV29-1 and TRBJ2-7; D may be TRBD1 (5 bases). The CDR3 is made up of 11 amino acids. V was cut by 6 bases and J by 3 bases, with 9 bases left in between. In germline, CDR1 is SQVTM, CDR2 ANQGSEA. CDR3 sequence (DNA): TGCAGCGTCTCTCAGGGCTACGAGCAGTACTTC. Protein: CSVSQGYEQYF.

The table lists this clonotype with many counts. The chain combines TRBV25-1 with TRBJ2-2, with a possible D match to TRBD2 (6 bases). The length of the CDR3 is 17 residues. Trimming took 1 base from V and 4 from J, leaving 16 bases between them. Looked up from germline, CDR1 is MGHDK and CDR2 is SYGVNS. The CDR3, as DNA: TGTGCCAGCAGTGAATGGGGTGGGGGGTCGGGCACCGGGGAGCTGTTTTTT. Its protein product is CASSEWGGGSGTGELFF.

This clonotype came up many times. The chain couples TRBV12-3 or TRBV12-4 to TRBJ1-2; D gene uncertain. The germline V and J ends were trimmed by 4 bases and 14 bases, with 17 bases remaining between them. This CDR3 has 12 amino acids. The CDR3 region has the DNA TGTGCCAGCAGTTCCAGGACGGTCTATCTTACCTTC. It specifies CASSSRTVYLTF.

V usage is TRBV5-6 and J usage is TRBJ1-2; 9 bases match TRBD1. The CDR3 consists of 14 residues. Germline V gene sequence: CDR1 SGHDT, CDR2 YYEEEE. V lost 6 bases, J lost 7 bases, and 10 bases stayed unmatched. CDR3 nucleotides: TGTGCCAGCATCCCAAAACAGGGGGCTCCTGGCTACACCTTC. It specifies CASIPKQGAPGYTF. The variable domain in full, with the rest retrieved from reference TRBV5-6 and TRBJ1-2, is DAGVTQSPTHLIKTRGQQVTLRCSPKSGHDTVSWYQQALGQGPQFIFQYYEEEERQRGNFPDRFSGHQFPNYSSELNVNALLLGDSALYLCASIPKQGAPGYTFGSGTRLTVV.

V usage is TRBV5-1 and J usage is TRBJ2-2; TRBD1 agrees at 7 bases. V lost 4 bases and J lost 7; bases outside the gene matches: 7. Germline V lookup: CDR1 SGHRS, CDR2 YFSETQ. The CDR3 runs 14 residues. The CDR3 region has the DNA TGCGCCAGCAGCCTGACAGGGTTAATCGGGGAGCTGTTTTTT. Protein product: CASSLTGLIGELFF.

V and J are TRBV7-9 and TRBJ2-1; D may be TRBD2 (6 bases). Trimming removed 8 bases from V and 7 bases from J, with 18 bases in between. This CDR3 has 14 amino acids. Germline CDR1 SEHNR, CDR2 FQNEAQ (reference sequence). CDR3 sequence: CASGRGRGQNEQFF. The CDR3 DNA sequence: TGTGCCAGCGGGCGGGGCCGGGGTCAAAATGAGCAGTTCTTC.

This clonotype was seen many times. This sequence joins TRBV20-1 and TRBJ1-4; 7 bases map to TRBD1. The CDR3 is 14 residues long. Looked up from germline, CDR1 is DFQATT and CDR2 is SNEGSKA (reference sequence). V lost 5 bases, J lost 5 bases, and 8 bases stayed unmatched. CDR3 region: CSARRQGQNEKLFF. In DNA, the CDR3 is TGCAGTGCTCGAAGACAGGGACAGAATGAAAAACTGTTTTTT.

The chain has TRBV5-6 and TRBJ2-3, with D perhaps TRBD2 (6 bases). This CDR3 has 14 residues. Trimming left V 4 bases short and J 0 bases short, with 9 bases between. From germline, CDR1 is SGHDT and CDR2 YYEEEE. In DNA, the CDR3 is TGTGCCAGCAGCCGGAGCGGGAGCACAGATACGCAGTATTTT. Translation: CASSRSGSTDTQYF.

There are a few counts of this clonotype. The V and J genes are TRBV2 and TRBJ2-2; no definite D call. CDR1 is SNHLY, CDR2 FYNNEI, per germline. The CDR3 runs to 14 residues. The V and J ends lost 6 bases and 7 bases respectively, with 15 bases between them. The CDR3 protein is CASRRSGPGGELFF. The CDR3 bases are TGTGCCAGCAGGAGGTCCGGACCCGGCGGGGAGCTGTTTTTT.

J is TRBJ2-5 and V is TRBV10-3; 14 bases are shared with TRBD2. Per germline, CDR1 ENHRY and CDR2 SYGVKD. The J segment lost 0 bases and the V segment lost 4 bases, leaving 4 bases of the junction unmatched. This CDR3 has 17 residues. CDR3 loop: CAISGRLAGGYQETQYF. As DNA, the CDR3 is TGTGCCATCAGTGGGCGACTAGCGGGGGGGTACCAAGAGACCCAGTACTTC.

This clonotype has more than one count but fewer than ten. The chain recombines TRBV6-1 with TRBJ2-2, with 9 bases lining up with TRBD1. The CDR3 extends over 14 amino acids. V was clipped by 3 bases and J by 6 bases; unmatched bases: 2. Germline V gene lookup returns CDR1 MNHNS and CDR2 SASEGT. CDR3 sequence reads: CASSEGQGPGELFF. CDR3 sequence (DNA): TGTGCCAGCAGTGAGGGACAGGGCCCCGGGGAGCTGTTTTTT.

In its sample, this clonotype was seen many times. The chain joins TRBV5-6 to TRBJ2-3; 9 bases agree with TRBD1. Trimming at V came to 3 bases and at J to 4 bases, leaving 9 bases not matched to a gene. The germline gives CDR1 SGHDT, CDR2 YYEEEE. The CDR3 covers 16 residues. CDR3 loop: CASSSRQGVVSDTQYF. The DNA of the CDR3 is TGTGCCAGCAGCTCTCGACAGGGGGTCGTGTCAGATACGCAGTATTTT.

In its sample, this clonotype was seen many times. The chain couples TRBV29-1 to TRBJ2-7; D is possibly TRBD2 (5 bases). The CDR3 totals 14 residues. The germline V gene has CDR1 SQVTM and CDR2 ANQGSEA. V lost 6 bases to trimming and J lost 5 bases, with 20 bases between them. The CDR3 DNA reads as TGCAGCGTCTTGGACGGCATCCCCGGGGACGAGCAGTACTTC. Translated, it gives CSVLDGIPGDEQYF.

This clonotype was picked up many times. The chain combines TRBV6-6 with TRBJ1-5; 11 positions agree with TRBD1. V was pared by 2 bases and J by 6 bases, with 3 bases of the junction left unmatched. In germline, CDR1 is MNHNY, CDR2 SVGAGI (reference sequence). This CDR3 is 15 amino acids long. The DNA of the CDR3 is TGTGCCAGCAGTTACCCGGACAGGGGGCTTCAGCCCCAGCATTTT. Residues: CASSYPDRGLQPQHF.

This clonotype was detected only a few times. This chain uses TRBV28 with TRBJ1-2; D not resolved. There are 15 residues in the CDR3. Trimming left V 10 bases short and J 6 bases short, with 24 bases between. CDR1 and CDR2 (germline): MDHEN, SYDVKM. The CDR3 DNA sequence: TGTGCCACCGACGTAAAAGGCGCGGGCGGTCATGGCTACACCTTC. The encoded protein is CATDVKGAGGHGYTF.

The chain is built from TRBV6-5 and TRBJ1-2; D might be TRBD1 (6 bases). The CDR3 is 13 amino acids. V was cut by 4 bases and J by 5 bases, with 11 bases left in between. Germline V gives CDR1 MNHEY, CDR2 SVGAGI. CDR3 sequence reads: CASSSNRVYGYTF. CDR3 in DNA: TGTGCCAGCAGTTCGAACAGGGTTTATGGCTACACCTTC.

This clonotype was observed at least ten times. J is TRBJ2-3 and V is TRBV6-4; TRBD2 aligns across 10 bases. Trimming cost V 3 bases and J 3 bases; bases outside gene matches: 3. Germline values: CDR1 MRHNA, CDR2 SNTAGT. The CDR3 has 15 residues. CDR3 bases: TGTGCCAGCAGTGAAGTAGCGGGGGGTACAGATACGCAGTATTTT. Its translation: CASSEVAGGTDTQYF.

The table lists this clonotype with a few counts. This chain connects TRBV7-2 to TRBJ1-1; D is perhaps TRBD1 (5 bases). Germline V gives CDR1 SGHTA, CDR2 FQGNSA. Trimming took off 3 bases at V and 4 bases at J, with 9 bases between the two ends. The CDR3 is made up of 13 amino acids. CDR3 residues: CASSFTGSTEAFF. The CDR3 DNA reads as TGTGCCAGCAGCTTCACAGGTTCCACTGAAGCTTTCTTT.

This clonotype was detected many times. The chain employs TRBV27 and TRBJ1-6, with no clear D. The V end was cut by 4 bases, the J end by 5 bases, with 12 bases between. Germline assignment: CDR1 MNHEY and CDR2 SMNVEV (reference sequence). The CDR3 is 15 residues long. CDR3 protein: CASSWSGLDNSPLHF. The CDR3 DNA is TGTGCCAGCAGTTGGAGTGGCCTTGATAATTCACCCCTCCACTTT.

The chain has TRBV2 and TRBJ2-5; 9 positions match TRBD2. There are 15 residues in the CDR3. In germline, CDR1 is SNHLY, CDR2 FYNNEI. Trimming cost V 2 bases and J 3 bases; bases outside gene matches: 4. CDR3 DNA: TGTGCCAGCAGTGAACCAGCTAGCGGGGAAGAGACCCAGTACTTC. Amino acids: CASSEPASGEETQYF.